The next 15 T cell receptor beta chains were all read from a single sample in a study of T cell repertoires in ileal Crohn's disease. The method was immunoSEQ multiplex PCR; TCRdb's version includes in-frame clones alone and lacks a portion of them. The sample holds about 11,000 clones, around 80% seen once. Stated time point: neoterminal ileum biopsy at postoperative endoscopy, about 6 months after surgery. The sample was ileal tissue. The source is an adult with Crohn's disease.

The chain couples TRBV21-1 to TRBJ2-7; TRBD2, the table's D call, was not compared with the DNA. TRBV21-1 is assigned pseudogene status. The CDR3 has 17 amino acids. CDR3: CASSRCNWTHDHYEQYF. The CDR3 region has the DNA TGTGCCAGCAGTCGATGCAATTGGACTCATGATCACTACGAGCAGTACTTC.

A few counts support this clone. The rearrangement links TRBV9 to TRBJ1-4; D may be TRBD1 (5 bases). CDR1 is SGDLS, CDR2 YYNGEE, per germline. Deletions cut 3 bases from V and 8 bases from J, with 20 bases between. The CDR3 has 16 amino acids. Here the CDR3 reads CASSAHSDSGGEKLFF. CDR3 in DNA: TGTGCCAGCAGCGCTCACAGCGACAGCGGGGGGGAAAAACTGTTTTTT.

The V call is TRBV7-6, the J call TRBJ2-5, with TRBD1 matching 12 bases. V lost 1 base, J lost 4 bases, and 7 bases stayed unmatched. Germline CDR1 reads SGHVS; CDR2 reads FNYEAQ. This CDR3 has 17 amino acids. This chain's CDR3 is CASSLGGGTGGSETQYF. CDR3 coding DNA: TGTGCCAGCAGCTTAGGGGGGGGGACAGGGGGCTCAGAGACCCAGTACTTC.

The CDR3: CASSSSREVGYNEQFF. The CDR3 bases are TGTGCCAGCAGCTCATCGCGGGAGGTTGGGTACAATGAGCAGTTCTTC. The chain links TRBV5-4 to TRBJ2-1, with 8 bases aligning to TRBD2. The V gene end was trimmed by 3 bases and the J gene end by 4 bases; junction bases not matched to a gene: 9. This CDR3 spans 16 amino acids. The V gene's germline CDR1 is SGHNT and CDR2 YYREEE (reference sequence).

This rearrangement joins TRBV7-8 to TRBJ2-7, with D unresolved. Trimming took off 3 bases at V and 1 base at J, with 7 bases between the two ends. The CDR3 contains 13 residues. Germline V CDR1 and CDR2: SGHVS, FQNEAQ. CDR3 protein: CASSLAGSYEQYF. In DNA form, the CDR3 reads TGTGCCAGCAGCTTGGCAGGATCCTACGAGCAGTACTTC.

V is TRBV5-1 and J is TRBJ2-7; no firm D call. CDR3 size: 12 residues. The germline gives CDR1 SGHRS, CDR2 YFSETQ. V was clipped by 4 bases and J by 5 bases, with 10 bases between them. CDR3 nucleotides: TGCGCCAGCAGCACCTCCAGGAACGAGCAGTACTTC. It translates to CASSTSRNEQYF.

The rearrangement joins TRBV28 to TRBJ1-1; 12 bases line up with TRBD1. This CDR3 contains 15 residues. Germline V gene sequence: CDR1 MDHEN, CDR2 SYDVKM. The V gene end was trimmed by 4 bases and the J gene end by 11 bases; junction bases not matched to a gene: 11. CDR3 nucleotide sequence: TGTGCCAGCAGTTCCTCCGGGACAGGGGGCGGTGGGGCTTTCTTT. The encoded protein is CASSSSGTGGGGAFF.

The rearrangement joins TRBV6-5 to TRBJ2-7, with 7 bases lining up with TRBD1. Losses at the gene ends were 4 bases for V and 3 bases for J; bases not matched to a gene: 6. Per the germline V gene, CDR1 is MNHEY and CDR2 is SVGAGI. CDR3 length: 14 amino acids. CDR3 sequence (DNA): TGTGCCAGCAGTTCCGGGACAGTCATCTACGAGCAGTACTTC. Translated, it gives CASSSGTVIYEQYF.

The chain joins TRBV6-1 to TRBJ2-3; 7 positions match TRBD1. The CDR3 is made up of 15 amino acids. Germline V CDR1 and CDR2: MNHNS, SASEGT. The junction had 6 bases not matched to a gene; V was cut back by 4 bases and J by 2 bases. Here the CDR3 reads CASSARQGVTDTQYF. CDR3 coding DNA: TGTGCCAGCAGTGCCCGACAGGGAGTCACAGATACGCAGTATTTT.

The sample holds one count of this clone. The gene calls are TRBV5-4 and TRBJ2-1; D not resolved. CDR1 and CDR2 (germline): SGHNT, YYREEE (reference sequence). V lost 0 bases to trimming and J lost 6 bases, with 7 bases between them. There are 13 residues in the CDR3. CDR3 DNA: TGTGCCAGCAGCTTGGGGCTAGGCAATGAGCAGTTCTTC. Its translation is CASSLGLGNEQFF.

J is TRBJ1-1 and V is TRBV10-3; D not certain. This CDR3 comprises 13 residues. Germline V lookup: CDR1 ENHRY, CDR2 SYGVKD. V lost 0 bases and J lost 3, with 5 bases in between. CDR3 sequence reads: CAISESSDTEAFF. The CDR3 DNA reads TGTGCCATCAGTGAGTCCTCGGACACTGAAGCTTTCTTT.

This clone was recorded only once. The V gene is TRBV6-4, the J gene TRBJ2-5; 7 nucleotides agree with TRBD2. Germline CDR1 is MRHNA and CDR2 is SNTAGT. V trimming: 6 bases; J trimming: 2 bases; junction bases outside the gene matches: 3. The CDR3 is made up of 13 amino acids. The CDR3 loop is CASSREEQETQYF. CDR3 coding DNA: TGTGCCAGCAGCCGGGAGGAGCAAGAGACCCAGTACTTC.

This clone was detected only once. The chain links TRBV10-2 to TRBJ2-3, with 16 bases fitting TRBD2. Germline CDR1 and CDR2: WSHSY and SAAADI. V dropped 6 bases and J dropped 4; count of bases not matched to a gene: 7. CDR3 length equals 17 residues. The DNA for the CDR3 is TGCGCCAGCAGGAGGGGGACTAGCGGGGGGGGGCCAGATACGCAGTATTTT. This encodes CASRRGTSGGGPDTQYF.

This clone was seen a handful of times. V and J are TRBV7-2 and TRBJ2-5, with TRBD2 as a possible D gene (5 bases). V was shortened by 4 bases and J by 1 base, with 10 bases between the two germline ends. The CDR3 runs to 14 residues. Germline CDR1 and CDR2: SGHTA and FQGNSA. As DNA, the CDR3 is TGTGCCAGCAGCTGGATGACTATCCAAGAGACCCAGTACTTC. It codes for CASSWMTIQETQYF.

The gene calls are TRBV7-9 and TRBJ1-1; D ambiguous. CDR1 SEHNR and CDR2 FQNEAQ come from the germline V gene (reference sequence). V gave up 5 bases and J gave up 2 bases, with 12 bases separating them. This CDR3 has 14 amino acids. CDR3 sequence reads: CASSRFGVNTEAFF. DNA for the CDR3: TGTGCCAGCAGCCGCTTCGGGGTAAACACTGAAGCTTTCTTT.